These 22 T cell receptor beta chains were sequenced from one sample in a study of T cells after posttransplantation cyclophosphamide. Treatment was busulfan-fludarabine conditioning, a marrow graft, and cyclophosphamide on days +3 and +4. TCRdb keeps only in-frame clones here, not all; method: immunoSEQ multiplex PCR. The data hold thousands of clones, with 80% to 85% observed a single time. Sequenced here: PBMCs, sampled after an allogeneic stem cell transplant with post-transplant cyclophosphamide. The origin of the receptors is a female patient aged 45-60 years who received an allogeneic stem cell transplant from a related donor, was CMV-positive, and had no GVHD. The graft donor may be the source of some T cells.

This clone was counted between two and nine times. This chain links TRBV9 with TRBJ2-3; 13 bases line up with TRBD2. The CDR3 is 16 residues long. V gave up 3 bases and J gave up 6 bases; unmatched junction bases: 7. In germline, CDR1 is SGDLS, CDR2 YYNGEE. The CDR3 DNA reads as TGTGCCAGCAGCGCGAAACTAGCGGGGGGGGTGGATACGCAGTATTTT. It specifies CASSAKLAGGVDTQYF.

The chain couples TRBV28 to TRBJ1-1; D unclear. V gave up 3 bases and J gave up 2 bases, with 19 bases separating them. The CDR3 runs to 17 residues. Germline CDR1 reads MDHEN; CDR2 reads SYDVKM. CDR3 DNA: TGTGCCAGCAGTTTGTCGGGTAGTCGCCCTGGAAACACTGAAGCTTTCTTT. Encoded protein: CASSLSGSRPGNTEAFF. Supplemented by reference TRBV28 and TRBJ1-1, the full variable domain reads DVKVTQSSRYLVKRTGEKVFLECVQDMDHENMFWYRQDPGLGLRLIYFSYDVKMKEKGDIPEGYSVSREKKERFSLILESASTNQTSMYLCASSLSGSRPGNTEAFFGQGTRLTVV.

The chain joins TRBV19 to TRBJ2-5; possible D gene TRBD1, 6 bases. Trimming pared 9 bases from V and 2 bases from J, leaving 16 bases between. This CDR3 has 14 residues. Germline values: CDR1 LNHDA, CDR2 SQIVND (reference sequence). The DNA for the CDR3 is TGTGCCAGCAGTCGCCTCGGACAGCAAGAGACCCAGTACTTC. Translating it yields CASSRLGQQETQYF.

This rearrangement joins TRBV14 to TRBJ2-3; D remains ambiguous. There are 14 residues in the CDR3. The germline gives CDR1 SGHDN, CDR2 FVKESK. Deletions cut 3 bases from V and 0 bases from J, with 7 bases between. The CDR3 DNA reads as TGTGCCAGCAGCCACCTACAGAGCACAGATACGCAGTATTTT. Translated, it gives CASSHLQSTDTQYF.

The rearrangement joins TRBV10-2 to TRBJ2-1, with D tentatively TRBD2 (5 bases). The CDR3 extends over 16 amino acids. The germline gives CDR1 WSHSY, CDR2 SAAADI. The V gene lost 4 bases and the J gene lost 8 bases, with 21 bases spanning the gap. Written as DNA, the CDR3 is TGCGCCAGCAGTGGAACTACCGGACTTGGCTTCGATGAGCAGTTCTTC. As protein: CASSGTTGLGFDEQFF.

The chain combines TRBV7-6 with TRBJ1-4; perhaps TRBD1 as D (5 bases). Between the trimmed V and J ends, which lost 0 bases and 3 bases, there was a span of 8 bases. The CDR3 runs to 15 residues. Germline CDR1 and CDR2: SGHVS and FNYEAQ. The CDR3 coding sequence is TGTGCCAGCAGCTTAGCCGGGGGTGCTAATGAAAAACTGTTTTTT. As protein: CASSLAGGANEKLFF.

This clone was observed once. The chain carries TRBV7-2 and TRBJ1-2; D call uncertain. V was cut by 5 bases and J by 4 bases, with 20 bases left in between. Germline CDR1 and CDR2: SGHTA and FQGNSA. The CDR3 has 16 amino acids. The CDR3 protein is CASSPSRQSYVYGYTF. Written as DNA, the CDR3 is TGTGCCAGCAGCCCTTCGCGGCAGTCTTACGTCTATGGCTACACCTTC.

This clone occurred once. The rearrangement uses TRBV5-6 and TRBJ1-1; D gene ambiguous. Trimming removed 0 bases at V and 2 bases at J, with 8 bases between. This CDR3 is 14 amino acids long. From germline, CDR1 is SGHDT and CDR2 YYEEEE. For the CDR3, the DNA is TGTGCCAGCAGCTTGGATGAGGGTAACACTGAAGCTTTCTTT. Translating it yields CASSLDEGNTEAFF.

V and J are TRBV5-1 and TRBJ1-6; 7 nucleotides line up with TRBD1. This CDR3 has 16 amino acids. Trimming cost V 2 bases and J 6 bases; bases outside gene matches: 8. Germline V gene sequence: CDR1 SGHRS, CDR2 YFSETQ. CDR3 in DNA: TGCGCCAGCAGCTTTGATGAGGGACAGCTTAATTCACCCCTCCACTTT. Its translation is CASSFDEGQLNSPLHF.

The V call is TRBV5-4, the J call TRBJ2-5, with D uncertain. The length of the CDR3 is 15 residues. V was trimmed by 0 bases and J by 3 bases, leaving 12 bases between them. The germline V gene has CDR1 SGHNT and CDR2 YYREEE (reference sequence). The CDR3 coding sequence is TGTGCCAGCAGCTTGGAAGTGCAGATCGAAGAGACCCAGTACTTC. It yields the protein CASSLEVQIEETQYF.

The V gene is TRBV5-6, the J gene TRBJ1-1; possibly TRBD1 for D (6 bases). The V end was cut by 4 bases, the J end by 2 bases, with 12 bases between. The CDR3 is 14 amino acids. CDR1 is SGHDT, CDR2 YYEEEE, per germline. CDR3 loop: CASSPHRENTEAFF. CDR3 sequence (DNA): TGTGCCAGCAGCCCTCACAGGGAAAACACTGAAGCTTTCTTT. Full variable domain (outside the CDR3, taken from reference TRBV5-6 and TRBJ1-1): DAGVTQSPTHLIKTRGQQVTLRCSPKSGHDTVSWYQQALGQGPQFIFQYYEEEERQRGNFPDRFSGHQFPNYSSELNVNALLLGDSALYLCASSPHRENTEAFFGQGTRLTVV.

The gene calls are TRBV25-1 and TRBJ1-6; maybe TRBD1 (6 bases). From germline, CDR1 is MGHDK and CDR2 SYGVNS. There are 12 residues in the CDR3. Trimming removed 6 bases from V and 8 bases from J, with 8 bases in between. The CDR3 DNA reads TGTGCCAGCAGGGACAGTTATTCACCCCTCCACTTT. Translated: CASRDSYSPLHF.

The CDR3 loop reads CASSGLAGDYEQYF. In DNA form, the CDR3 reads TGTGCCAGCAGCGGTCTAGCGGGGGACTACGAGCAGTACTTC. The chain uses TRBV7-6 and TRBJ2-7, with 10 nucleotides matching TRBD2. V trimming: 5 bases; J trimming: 3 bases; junction bases outside the gene matches: 4. Germline lookup yields CDR1 SGHVS and CDR2 FNYEAQ. This CDR3 has 14 residues.

V usage is TRBV5-1 and J usage is TRBJ1-6; D remains unclear. With 0 bases removed from V and 7 bases from J, the gap between germline ends came to 8 bases. Germline V gives CDR1 SGHRS, CDR2 YFSETQ. The CDR3 sequence is 14 residues long. The CDR3 coding sequence is TGCGCCAGCAGCTTGGTTCCGGGGAATTCACCCCTCCACTTT. Protein product: CASSLVPGNSPLHF.

This clone was detected once. This rearrangement joins TRBV15 to TRBJ1-5; no definite D call. V gave up 3 bases and J gave up 0 bases, with 6 bases separating them. This CDR3 spans 14 amino acids. Germline loops: CDR1 LNHNV, CDR2 YYDKDF (reference sequence). CDR3 sequence (DNA): TGTGCCACCAGCAGGGCCAGTAGCAATCAGCCCCAGCATTTT. It specifies CATSRASSNQPQHF.

The sample holds a few counts of this clone. The rearrangement joins TRBV5-1 to TRBJ2-1; maybe TRBD1 (6 bases). Trimming pared 2 bases from V and 9 bases from J, leaving 15 bases between. The CDR3 covers 14 residues. Per the germline V gene, CDR1 is SGHRS and CDR2 is YFSETQ. CDR3 in amino acids: CASSFGQGFGEQFF. Written as DNA, the CDR3 is TGCGCCAGCAGCTTCGGGCAGGGGTTCGGTGAGCAGTTCTTC.

The rearrangement links TRBV11-2 to TRBJ2-7; 9 positions agree with TRBD1. This CDR3 contains 16 residues. V lost 2 bases, J lost 1 base, and 6 bases stayed unmatched. The germline CDR1 and CDR2 sequences are SGHAT and FQNNGV. CDR3 in amino acids: CASSLRGTGPSYEQYF. CDR3 nucleotide sequence: TGTGCCAGCAGCTTACGGGGGACAGGGCCATCCTACGAGCAGTACTTC.

This chain connects TRBV19 to TRBJ2-7, with 8 positions matching TRBD2. The germline V gene encodes CDR1 LNHDA and CDR2 SQIVND (reference sequence). The CDR3 has 14 residues. V shed 7 bases, J shed 2 bases, and the junction held 7 bases outside the gene matches. The CDR3 DNA follows: TGTGCCAGTATCCCCCTAGCGGGTCCCTACGAGCAGTACTTC. It encodes CASIPLAGPYEQYF.

The chain is built from TRBV9 and TRBJ2-3; TRBD2 matches at 10 bases. This CDR3 region has 17 residues. Trimming cost V 4 bases and J 2 bases; bases outside gene matches: 10. CDR1 and CDR2 from the germline V gene are SGDLS and YYNGEE. This CDR3 reads CASSPRSSGSPTDTQYF. The CDR3 coding sequence is TGTGCCAGCAGCCCCCGATCTAGCGGGAGTCCCACAGATACGCAGTATTTT.

The chain carries TRBV28 and TRBJ1-2; a possible D gene is TRBD1 (5 bases). The V end lost 6 bases, the J end lost 5 bases, and 13 bases lay between the germline ends. This CDR3 is 13 amino acids long. Germline CDR1 reads MDHEN; CDR2 reads SYDVKM. This chain's CDR3 is CASSLPGGYGYTF. CDR3 DNA sequence: TGTGCCAGCAGCCTCCCGGGGGGGTATGGCTACACCTTC.

The chain recombines TRBV6-4 with TRBJ2-1; 11 positions match TRBD2. V lost 4 bases, J lost 6 bases, and 5 bases stayed unmatched. Germline V gene data show CDR1 as MRHNA and CDR2 as SNTAGT. This CDR3 comprises 15 residues. CDR3 DNA: TGTGCCAGCAGTGCTGGGACTAGCGGCTTCAATGAGCAGTTCTTC. This encodes CASSAGTSGFNEQFF.

CDR3 residues: CASGNRGVNYGYTF. The CDR3 bases are TGTGCCAGTGGCAACAGGGGAGTCAACTATGGCTACACCTTC. The rearrangement joins TRBV19 to TRBJ1-2, with 7 bases matching TRBD1. Per the germline V gene, CDR1 is LNHDA and CDR2 is SQIVND (reference sequence). Trimming cost V 8 bases and J 2 bases; bases outside gene matches: 8. The CDR3 covers 14 residues. The full variable domain, its missing parts supplied by reference TRBV19 and TRBJ1-2, is DGGITQSPKYLFRKEGQNVTLSCEQNLNHDAMYWYRQDPGQGLRLIYYSQIVNDFQKGDIAEGYSVSREKKESFPLTVTSAQKNPTAFYLCASGNRGVNYGYTFGSGTRLTVV.